Each of the 6 T cell receptor beta chains below was sequenced from the same sample in a study of shared clonotypes between healthy human individuals (TCRdb year 2020). The library came from the immunoSEQ multiplex PCR assay. Held by TCRdb, this immuneACCESS table contains in-frame sequences only and omits some clones. Under half of the omission traces to an unresolved V gene where checked; the cause of the rest is unknown. In all, the sample holds approximately 2.5 million clones, and 90% to 95% of those were seen once. The ten largest clonotypes hold about 0.39% of the sample. Sequencing used naive CD4+ T cells from PBMCs. The sample's cell subset or site label is to be understood as: CD45RA+ positively selected. All receptors derive from a man younger than 35 in good health. Some clones in this sample may be carry-over from other donors' samples.

CDR3 nucleotides: TGTGCCACAAGGGGTCTAGTTTTGGATACGCAGTATTTT. Translated, it gives CATRGLVLDTQYF. The chain joins TRBV2 to TRBJ2-3; maybe TRBD1 (5 bases). Germline CDR1 is SNHLY and CDR2 is FYNNEI. Trimming shortened V by 10 bases and J by 6 bases, and 17 bases separated the two germline ends. CDR3 length: 13 amino acids.

The J gene is TRBJ1-6, the V gene TRBV28, with D tentatively TRBD1 (6 bases). The CDR3 sequence is 15 residues long. Trimming removed 3 bases from V and 7 bases from J, with 13 bases in between. Germline V gives CDR1 MDHEN, CDR2 SYDVKM. The CDR3 DNA reads as TGTGCCAGCAGTTTTCAGGGGCGAGGGAATTCACCCCTCCACTTT. Translation gives CASSFQGRGNSPLHF.

This sequence joins TRBV11-2 and TRBJ2-3; D is perhaps TRBD1 (6 bases). Germline V gene data show CDR1 as SGHAT and CDR2 as FQNNGV. CDR3 length equals 15 residues. Trimming pared 0 bases from V and 3 bases from J, leaving 10 bases between. CDR3 in DNA: TGTGCCAGCAGCTTAGAACAGGGTCGTACAGATACGCAGTATTTT. Amino acid sequence: CASSLEQGRTDTQYF.

This clone was picked up one time. CDR3 coding DNA: TGTGCCACCAGCAGACGAGACAGGGGAGAAGAAAAACTGTTTTTT. Amino acid sequence: CATSRRDRGEEKLFF. The V and J genes are TRBV15 and TRBJ1-4, with TRBD1 matching over 8 bases. V was clipped by 2 bases and J by 8 bases; unmatched bases: 7. Germline CDR1 reads LNHNV; CDR2 reads YYDKDF (reference sequence). The CDR3 totals 15 residues. Filled out from reference TRBV15 and TRBJ1-4, the complete variable domain reads DAMVIQNPRYQVTQFGKPVTLSCSQTLNHNVMYWYQQKSSQAPKLLFHYYDKDFNNEADTPDNFQSRRPNTSFCFLDIRSPGLGDTAMYLCATSRRDRGEEKLFFGSGTQLSVL.

The V and J genes are TRBV18 and TRBJ2-1, with 12 bases identical to TRBD2. The CDR3 has 19 residues. Germline CDR1 KGHSH, CDR2 LQKENI. After removal of 3 bases from V and 0 bases from J, the junction contained 9 bases not matched to a gene. The CDR3 protein is CASSPVPGLAGSSYNEQFF. As DNA, the CDR3 is TGTGCCAGCTCACCCGTCCCGGGACTAGCGGGTTCCTCCTACAATGAGCAGTTCTTC.

The chain employs TRBV2 and TRBJ2-1, with TRBD2 matching 13 bases. Germline trimming cut 6 bases from V and 7 bases from J; bases unmatched to any gene: 3. This CDR3 comprises 14 residues. Germline lookup yields CDR1 SNHLY and CDR2 FYNNEI. The CDR3 reads CASRLAGGLNEQFF. CDR3 nucleotide sequence: TGTGCCAGCAGACTAGCGGGAGGGTTGAATGAGCAGTTCTTC.